This TCR beta chain appears in the sequencing data of a study of blood T cell repertoires in COVID-19. Using immunoSEQ multiplex PCR, the repertoire was profiled, and TCRdb retains in-frame clones only, with some absent. The sample includes some 97,000 clones, 90% of them seen just once. The V gene lost 3 bases and the J gene lost 5 bases, with 13 bases spanning the gap. The CDR3 length is 14 residues. CDR1 and CDR2 from the germline V gene are MRHNA and SNTAGT. The sequence was obtained from a man between 60 and 75 years old with acute or convalescent COVID-19. The V and J genes are TRBV6-4 and TRBJ1-1, with D maybe TRBD1 (5 bases). The sample consisted of peripheral blood. The chain's CDR3 is CASSERGRSTEAFF. The CDR3 region has the DNA TGTGCCAGCAGTGAGCGGGGCCGATCGACTGAAGCTTTCTTT.